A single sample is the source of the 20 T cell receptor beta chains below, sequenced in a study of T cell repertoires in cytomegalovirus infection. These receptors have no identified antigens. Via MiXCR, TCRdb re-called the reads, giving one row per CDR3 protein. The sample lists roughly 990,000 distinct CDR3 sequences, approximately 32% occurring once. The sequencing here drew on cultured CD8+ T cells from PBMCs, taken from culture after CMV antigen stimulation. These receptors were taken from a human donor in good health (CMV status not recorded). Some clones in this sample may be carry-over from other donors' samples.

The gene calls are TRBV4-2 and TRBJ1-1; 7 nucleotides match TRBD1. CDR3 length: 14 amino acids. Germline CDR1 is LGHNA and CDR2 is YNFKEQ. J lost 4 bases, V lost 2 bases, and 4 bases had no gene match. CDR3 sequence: CASSQNRGVTEAFF. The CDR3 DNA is TGTGCCAGCAGCCAAAACAGGGGTGTCACTGAAGCTTTCTTT.

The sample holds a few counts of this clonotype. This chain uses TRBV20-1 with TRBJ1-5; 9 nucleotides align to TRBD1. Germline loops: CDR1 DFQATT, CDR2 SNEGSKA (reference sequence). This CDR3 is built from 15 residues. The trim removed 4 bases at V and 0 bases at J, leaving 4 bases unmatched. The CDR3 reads CSATRTGDSNQPQHF. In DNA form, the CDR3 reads TGCAGTGCTACTAGGACAGGGGATAGCAATCAGCCCCAGCATTTT.

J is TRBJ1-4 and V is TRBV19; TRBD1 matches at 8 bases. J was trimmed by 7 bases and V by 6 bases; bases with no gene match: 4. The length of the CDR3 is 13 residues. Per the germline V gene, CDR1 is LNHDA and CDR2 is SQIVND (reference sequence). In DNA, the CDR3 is TGTGCCAGTAGGGCAGGGGGCGTTGAAAAACTGTTTTTT. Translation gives CASRAGGVEKLFF.

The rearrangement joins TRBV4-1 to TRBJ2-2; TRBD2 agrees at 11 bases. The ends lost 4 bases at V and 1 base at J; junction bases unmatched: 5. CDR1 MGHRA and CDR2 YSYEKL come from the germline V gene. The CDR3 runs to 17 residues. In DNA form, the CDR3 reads TGCGCCAGCAGCCGCCCGACTAGCGGGGAGAACACCGGGGAGCTGTTTTTT. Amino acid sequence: CASSRPTSGENTGELFF.

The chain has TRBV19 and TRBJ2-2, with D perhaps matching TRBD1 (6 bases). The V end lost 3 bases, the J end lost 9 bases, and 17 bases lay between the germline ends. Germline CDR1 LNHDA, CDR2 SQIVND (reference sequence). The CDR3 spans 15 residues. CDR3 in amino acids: CASSMPRGGSRELFF. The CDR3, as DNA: TGTGCCAGTAGTATGCCGCGAGGGGGTTCCCGGGAGCTGTTTTTT.

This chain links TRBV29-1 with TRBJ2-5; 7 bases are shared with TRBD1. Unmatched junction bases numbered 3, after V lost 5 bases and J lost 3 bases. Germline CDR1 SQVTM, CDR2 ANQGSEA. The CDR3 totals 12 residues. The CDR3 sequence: CSVWDSEETQYF. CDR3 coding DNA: TGCAGCGTTTGGGACAGTGAAGAGACCCAGTACTTC.

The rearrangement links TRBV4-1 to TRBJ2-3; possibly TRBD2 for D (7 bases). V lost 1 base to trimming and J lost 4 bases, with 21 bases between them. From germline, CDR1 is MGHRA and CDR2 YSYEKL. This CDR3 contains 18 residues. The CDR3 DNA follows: TGCGCCAGCAGCCAAGCTGAGGGGGACTACATACCAGCAGATACGCAGTATTTT. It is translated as CASSQAEGDYIPADTQYF.

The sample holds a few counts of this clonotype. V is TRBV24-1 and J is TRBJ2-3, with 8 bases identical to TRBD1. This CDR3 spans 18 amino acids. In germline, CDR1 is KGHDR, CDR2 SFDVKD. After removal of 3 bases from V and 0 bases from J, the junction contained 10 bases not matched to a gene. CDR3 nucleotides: TGTGCCACCAGTGATCCGAGACAGGGGCCGGAAAGCACAGATACGCAGTATTTT. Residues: CATSDPRQGPESTDTQYF.

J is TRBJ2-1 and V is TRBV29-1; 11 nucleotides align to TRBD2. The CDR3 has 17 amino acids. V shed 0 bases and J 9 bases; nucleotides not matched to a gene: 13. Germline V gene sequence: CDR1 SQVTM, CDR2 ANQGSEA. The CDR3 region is CSVEDRRLAGKIGEQFF. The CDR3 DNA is TGCAGCGTTGAAGATCGGCGACTAGCGGGGAAAATAGGTGAGCAGTTCTTC.

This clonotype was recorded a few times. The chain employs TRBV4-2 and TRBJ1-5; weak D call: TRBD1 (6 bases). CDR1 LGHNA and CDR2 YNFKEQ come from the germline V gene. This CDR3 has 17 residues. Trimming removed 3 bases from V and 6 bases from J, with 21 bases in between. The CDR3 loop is CASSQDTGSGLSQPQHF. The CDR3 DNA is TGTGCCAGCAGCCAGGACACAGGGTCAGGGCTTAGTCAGCCCCAGCATTTT.

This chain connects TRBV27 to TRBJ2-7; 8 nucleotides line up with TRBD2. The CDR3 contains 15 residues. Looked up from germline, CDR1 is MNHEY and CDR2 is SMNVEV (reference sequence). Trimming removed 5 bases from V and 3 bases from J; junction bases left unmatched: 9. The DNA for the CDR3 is TGTGCCAGCAGTCTAGGGGCTAGCGGGTTCTACGAGCAGTACTTC. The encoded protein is CASSLGASGFYEQYF.

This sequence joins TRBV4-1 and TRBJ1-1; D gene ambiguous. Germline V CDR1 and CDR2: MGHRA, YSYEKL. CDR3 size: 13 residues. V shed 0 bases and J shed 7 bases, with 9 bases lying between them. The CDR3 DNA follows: TGCGCCAGCAGCCAAGAAAATGCAGTTGAAGCTTTCTTT. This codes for CASSQENAVEAFF.

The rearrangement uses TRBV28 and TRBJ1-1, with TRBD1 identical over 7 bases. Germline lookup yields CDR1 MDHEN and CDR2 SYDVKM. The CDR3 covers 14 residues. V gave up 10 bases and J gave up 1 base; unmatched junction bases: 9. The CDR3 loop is CATSGGGRNTEAFF. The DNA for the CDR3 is TGTGCCACCTCAGGGGGGGGGAGGAACACTGAAGCTTTCTTT.

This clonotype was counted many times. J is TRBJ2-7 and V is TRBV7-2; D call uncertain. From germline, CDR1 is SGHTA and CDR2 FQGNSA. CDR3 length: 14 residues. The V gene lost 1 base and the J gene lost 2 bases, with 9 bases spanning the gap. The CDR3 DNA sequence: TGTGCCAGCAGCTTAGGCCAGGAGACCTACGAGCAGTACGTC. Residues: CASSLGQETYEQYV.

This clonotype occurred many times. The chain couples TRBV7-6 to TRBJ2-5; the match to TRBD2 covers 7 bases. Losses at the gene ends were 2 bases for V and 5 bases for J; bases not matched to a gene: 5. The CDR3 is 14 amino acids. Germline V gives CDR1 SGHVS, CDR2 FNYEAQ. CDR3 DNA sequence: TGTGCCAGCAGCTTAAACGGGGGAGGGGAGACCCAGTACTTC. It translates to CASSLNGGGETQYF.

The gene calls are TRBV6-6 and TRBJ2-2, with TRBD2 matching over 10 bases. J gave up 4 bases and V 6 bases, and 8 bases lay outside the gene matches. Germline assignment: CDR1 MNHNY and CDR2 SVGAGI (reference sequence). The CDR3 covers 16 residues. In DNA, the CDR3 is TGTGCCAGCAGGACCGAGCGGGGGGGCCGCACCGGGGAGCTGTTTTTT. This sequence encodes CASRTERGGRTGELFF.

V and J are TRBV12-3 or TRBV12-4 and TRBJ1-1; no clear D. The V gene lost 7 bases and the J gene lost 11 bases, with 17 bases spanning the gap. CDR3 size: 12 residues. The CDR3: CASTQYLSEAFF. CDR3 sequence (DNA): TGTGCCAGCACCCAATACCTCAGTGAGGCTTTCTTT.

The CDR3 DNA follows: TGTGCCAGCAGTCCTGCAGGGGTTTCTGGGGCCAACGTCCTGACTTTC. It codes for CASSPAGVSGANVLTF. This sequence joins TRBV28 and TRBJ2-6; D possibly corresponds to TRBD1 (6 bases). CDR1 is MDHEN, CDR2 SYDVKM, per germline. V was trimmed by 5 bases and J by 1 base, leaving 12 bases between them. This CDR3 has 16 amino acids.

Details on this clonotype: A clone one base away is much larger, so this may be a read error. The CDR3 loop is CASSEWVTEAFF. The CDR3 DNA reads TGTGCCAGCAGTGAATGGGTCACTGAAGCTTTCTTT. The genes are TRBV25-1 and TRBJ1-1, with D hard to call. The germline V gene has CDR1 MGHDK and CDR2 SYGVNS. Between the trimmed V and J ends, which lost 1 base and 4 bases, there was a span of 4 bases. This CDR3 spans 12 amino acids.

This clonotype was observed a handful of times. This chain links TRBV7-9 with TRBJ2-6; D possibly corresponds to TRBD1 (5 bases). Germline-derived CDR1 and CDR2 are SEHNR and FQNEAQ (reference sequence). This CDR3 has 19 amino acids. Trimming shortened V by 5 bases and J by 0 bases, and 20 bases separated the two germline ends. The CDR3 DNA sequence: TGTGCCAGCAGCCCCCGCCTCAGGGTAAACGACTCTGGGGCCAACGTCCTGACTTTC. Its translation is CASSPRLRVNDSGANVLTF.